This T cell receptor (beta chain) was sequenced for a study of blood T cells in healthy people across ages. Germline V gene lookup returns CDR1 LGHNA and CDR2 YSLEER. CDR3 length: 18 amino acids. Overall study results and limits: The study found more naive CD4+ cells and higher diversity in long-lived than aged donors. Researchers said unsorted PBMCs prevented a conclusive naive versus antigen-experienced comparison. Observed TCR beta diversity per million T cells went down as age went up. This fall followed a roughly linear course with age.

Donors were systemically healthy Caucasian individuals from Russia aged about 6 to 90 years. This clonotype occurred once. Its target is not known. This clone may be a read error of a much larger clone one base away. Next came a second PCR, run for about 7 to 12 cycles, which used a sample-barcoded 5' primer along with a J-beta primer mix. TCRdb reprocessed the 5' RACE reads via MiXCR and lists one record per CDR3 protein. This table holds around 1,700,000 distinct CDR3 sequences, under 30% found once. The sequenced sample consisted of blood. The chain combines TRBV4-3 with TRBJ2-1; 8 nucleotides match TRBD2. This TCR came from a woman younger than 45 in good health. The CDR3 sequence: CAGSQGAGGRSSYNEQFF. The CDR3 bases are TGCGCCGGCAGCCAAGGTGCGGGAGGCCGTAGCTCCTACAATGAGCAGTTCTTC.